This paragraph reports one TCR beta chain. The antigen remains undetermined. This sample was taken from a study of cytotoxic CD8 clonotypes in ibrutinib-treated CLL. Study-wide context: Sequenced samples delivered averages of 255,043 productive templates and tens of thousands of productive rearrangements. General study results and limits: A difference in sampling times existed between sustained-remission and progressing patients. While tracking circulating CD8+ T-cell counts, baseline clonality exceeded that of age-matched healthy donors.

This CDR3 is built from 16 residues. Germline CDR1 and CDR2: SGHRS and YFSETQ. The ends lost 1 base at V and 4 bases at J; junction bases unmatched: 7. Depth targeted 1 in 200,000 to 1 in 1 million T cells, averaging approximately 9.3x coverage per clonotype. Assay used: immunoSEQ multiplex PCR; TCRdb lists only in-frame clones, some missing. The table includes more than 85,000 clones, about 72% detected once. The chain recombines TRBV5-1 with TRBJ2-1, with 8 positions matching TRBD2. This sample comprised PBMCs, obtained after 12 months of ibrutinib treatment. This sequence was found in a human donor with chronic lymphocytic leukemia. In DNA, the CDR3 is TGCGCCAGCAGCTTGAAGCGGGGGCAAATATACAATGAGCAGTTCTTC. This codes for CASSLKRGQIYNEQFF. The full variable domain, with the rest looked up from reference TRBV5-1 and TRBJ2-1, is KAGVTQTPRYLIKTRGQQVTLSCSPISGHRSVSWYQQTPGQGLQFLFEYFSETQRNKGNFPGRFSGRQFSNSRSEMNVSTLELGDSALYLCASSLKRGQIYNEQFFGPGTRLTVL.